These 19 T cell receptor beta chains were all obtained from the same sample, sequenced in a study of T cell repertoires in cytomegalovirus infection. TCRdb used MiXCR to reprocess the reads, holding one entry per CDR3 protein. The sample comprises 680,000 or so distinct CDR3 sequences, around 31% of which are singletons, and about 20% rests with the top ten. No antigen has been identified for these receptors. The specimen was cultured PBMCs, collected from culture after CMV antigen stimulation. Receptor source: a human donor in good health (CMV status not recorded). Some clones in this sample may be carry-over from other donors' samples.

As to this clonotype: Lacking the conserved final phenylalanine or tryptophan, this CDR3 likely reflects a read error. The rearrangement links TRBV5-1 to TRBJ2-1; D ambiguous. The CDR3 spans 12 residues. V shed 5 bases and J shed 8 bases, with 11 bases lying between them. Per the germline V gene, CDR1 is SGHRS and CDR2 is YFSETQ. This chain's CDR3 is CASRIIWDEQFL. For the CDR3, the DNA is TGCGCCAGCAGGATAATATGGGATGAGCAGTTCTTA.

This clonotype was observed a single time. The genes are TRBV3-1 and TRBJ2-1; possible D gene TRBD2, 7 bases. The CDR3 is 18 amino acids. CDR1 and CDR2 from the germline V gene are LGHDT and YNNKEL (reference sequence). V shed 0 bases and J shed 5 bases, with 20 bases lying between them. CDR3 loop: CASSQEYPGGRRDNEQFF. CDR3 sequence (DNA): TGTGCCAGCAGCCAAGAGTACCCGGGGGGCAGGCGGGACAATGAGCAGTTCTTC.

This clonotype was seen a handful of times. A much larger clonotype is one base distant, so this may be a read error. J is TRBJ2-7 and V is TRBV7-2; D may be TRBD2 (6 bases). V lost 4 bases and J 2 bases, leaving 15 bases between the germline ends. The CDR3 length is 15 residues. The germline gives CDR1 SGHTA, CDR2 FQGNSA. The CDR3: CASSSVADQAYEQYF. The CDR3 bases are TGTGCCAGCAGCTCAGTAGCGGATCAAGCCTACGAGCAGTACTTC.

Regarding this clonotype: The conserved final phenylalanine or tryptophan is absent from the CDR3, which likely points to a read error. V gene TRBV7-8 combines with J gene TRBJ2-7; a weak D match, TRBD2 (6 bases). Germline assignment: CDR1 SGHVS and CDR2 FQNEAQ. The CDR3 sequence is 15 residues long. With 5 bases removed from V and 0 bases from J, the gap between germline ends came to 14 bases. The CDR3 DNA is TGTGCCAGCAGCCCCCTTGCGGGAAGCTCCTACGAGCAGTACTAC. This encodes CASSPLAGSSYEQYY.

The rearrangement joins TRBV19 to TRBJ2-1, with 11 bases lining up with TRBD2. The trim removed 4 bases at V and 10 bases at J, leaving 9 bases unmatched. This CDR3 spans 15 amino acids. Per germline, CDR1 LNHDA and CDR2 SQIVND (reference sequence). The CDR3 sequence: CASSNGTSGLLEQFF. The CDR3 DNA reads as TGTGCCAGTAGTAACGGGACTAGCGGACTTTTAGAGCAGTTCTTC.

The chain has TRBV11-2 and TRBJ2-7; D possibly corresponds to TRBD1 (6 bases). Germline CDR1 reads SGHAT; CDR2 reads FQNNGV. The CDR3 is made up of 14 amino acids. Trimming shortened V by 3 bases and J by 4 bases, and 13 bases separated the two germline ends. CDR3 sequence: CASSFSPTGYEQYF. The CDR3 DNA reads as TGTGCCAGCAGCTTTTCCCCTACAGGGTACGAGCAGTACTTC. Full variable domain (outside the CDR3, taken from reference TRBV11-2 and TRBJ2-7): EAGVAQSPRYKIIEKRQSVAFWCNPISGHATLYWYQQILGQGPKLLIQFQNNGVVDDSQLPKDRFSAERLKGVDSTLKIQPAKLEDSAVYLCASSFSPTGYEQYFGPGTRLTVT.

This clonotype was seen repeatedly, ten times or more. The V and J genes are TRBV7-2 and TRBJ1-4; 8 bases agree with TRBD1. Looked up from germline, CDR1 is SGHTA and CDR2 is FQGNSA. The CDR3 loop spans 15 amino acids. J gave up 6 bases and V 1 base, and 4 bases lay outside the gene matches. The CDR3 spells CASSLVAGGDEKLFF. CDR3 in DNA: TGTGCCAGCAGCTTAGTCGCAGGGGGCGATGAAAAACTGTTTTTT. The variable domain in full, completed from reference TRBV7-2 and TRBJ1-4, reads GAGVSQSPSNKVTEKGKDVELRCDPISGHTALYWYRQSLGQGLEFLIYFQGNSAPDKSGLPSDRFSAERTGGSVSTLTIQRTQQEDSAVYLCASSLVAGGDEKLFFGSGTQLSVL.

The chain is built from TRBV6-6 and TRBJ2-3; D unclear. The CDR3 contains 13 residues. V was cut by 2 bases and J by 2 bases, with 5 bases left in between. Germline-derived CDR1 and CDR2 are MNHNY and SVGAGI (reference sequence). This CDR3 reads CASSYGDTDTQYF. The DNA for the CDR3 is TGTGCCAGCAGTTACGGGGACACAGATACGCAGTATTTT.

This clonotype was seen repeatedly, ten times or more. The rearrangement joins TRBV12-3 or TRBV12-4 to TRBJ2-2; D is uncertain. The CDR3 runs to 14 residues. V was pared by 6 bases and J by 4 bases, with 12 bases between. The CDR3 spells CASSLQSGTGELFF. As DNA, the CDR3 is TGTGCCAGCAGCCTACAATCTGGCACCGGGGAGCTGTTTTTT.

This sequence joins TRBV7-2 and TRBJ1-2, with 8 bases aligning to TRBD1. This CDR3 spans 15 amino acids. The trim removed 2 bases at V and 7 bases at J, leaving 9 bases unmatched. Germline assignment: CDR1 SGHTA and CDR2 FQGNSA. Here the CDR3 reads CASSLSPGTGSGYTF. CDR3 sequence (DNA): TGTGCCAGCAGCTTAAGCCCTGGGACAGGCAGTGGCTACACCTTC.

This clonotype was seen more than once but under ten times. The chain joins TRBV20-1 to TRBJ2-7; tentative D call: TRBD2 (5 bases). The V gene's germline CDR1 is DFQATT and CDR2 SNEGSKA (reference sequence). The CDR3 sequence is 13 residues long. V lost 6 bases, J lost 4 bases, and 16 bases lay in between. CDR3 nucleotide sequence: TGCAGTGCCACCGGACTGGAGGTATACGAGCAGTACTTC. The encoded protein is CSATGLEVYEQYF.

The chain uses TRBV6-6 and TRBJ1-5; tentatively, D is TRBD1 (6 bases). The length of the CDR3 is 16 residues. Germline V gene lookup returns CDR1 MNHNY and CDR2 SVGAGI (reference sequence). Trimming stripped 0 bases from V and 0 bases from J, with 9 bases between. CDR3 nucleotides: TGTGCCAGCAGTTACTCGGCAGGGGTTAGCAATCAGCCCCAGCATTTT. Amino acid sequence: CASSYSAGVSNQPQHF.

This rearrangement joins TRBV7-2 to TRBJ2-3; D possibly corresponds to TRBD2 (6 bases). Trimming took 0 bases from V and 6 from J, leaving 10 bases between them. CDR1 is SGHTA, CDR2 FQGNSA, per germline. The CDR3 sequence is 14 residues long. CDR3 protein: CASSLAPAGDTQYF. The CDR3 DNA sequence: TGTGCCAGCAGCTTAGCCCCCGCGGGGGATACGCAGTATTTT.

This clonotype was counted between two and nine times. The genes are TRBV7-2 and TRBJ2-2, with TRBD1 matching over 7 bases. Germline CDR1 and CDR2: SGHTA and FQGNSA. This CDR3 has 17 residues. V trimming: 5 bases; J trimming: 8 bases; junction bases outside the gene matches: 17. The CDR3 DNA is TGTGCCAGCAGCCCCCCCCGACAGGGTAGTATCATTGGGGAGCTGTTTTTT. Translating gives CASSPPRQGSIIGELFF. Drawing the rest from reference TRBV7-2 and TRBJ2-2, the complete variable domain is GAGVSQSPSNKVTEKGKDVELRCDPISGHTALYWYRQSLGQGLEFLIYFQGNSAPDKSGLPSDRFSAERTGGSVSTLTIQRTQQEDSAVYLCASSPPRQGSIIGELFFGEGSRLTVL.

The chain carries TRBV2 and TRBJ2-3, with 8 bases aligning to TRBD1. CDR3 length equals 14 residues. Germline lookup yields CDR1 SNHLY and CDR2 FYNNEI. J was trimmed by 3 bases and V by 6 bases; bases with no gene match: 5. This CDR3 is CASRPRTGTDTQYF. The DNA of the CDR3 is TGTGCCAGCAGGCCTAGGACAGGGACAGATACGCAGTATTTT.

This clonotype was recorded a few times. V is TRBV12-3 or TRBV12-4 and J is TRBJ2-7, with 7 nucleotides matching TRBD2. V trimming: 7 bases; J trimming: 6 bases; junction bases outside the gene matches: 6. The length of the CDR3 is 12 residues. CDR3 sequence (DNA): TGTGCCAGCACTTCTTGGGAGGGCGAGCAGTACTTC. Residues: CASTSWEGEQYF.

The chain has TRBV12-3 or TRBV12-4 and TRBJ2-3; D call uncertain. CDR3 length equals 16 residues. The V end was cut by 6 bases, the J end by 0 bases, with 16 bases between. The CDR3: CASRHGRSYSTDTQYF. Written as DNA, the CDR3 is TGTGCCAGCAGACATGGACGGAGTTATAGCACAGATACGCAGTATTTT.

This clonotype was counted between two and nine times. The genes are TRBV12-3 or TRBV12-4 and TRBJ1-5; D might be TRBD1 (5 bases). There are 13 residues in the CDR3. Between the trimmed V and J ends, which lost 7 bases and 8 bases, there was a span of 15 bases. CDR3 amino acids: CASTRQGSEPQHF. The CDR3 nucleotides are TGTGCCAGCACCCGGCAGGGTAGTGAGCCCCAGCATTTT.

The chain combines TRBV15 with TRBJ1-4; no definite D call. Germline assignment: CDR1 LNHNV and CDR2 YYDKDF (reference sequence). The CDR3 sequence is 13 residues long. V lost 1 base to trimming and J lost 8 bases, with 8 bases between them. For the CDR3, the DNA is TGTGCCACCAGCAGAGCAGATTTAGAAAAACTGTTTTTT. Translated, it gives CATSRADLEKLFF.